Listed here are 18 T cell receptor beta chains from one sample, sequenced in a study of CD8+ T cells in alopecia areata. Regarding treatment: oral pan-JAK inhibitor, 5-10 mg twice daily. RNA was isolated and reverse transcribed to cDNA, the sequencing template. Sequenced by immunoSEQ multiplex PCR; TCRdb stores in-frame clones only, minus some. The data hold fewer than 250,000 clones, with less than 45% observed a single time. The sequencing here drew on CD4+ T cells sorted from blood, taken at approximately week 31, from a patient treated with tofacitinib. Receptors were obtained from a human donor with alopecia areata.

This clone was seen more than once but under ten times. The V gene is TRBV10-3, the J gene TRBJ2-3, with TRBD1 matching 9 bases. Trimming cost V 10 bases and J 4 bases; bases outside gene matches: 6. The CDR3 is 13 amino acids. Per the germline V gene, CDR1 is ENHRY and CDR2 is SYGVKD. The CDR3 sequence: CATQQGAADTQYF. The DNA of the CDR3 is TGTGCCACCCAACAGGGGGCCGCAGATACGCAGTATTTT.

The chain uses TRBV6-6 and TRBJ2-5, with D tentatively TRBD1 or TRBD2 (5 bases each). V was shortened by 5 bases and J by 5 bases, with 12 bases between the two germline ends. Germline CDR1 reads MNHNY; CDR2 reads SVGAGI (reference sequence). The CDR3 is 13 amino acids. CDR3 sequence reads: CASSRDRWETQYF. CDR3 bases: TGTGCCAGCAGTCGGGACCGTTGGGAGACCCAGTACTTC.

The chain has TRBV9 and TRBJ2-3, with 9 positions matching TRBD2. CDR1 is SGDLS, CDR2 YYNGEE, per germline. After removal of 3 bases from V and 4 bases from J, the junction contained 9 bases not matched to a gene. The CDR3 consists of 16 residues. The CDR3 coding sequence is TGTGCCAGCAGCGGAACCCGCGGGGGGGCTGCAGATACGCAGTATTTT. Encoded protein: CASSGTRGGAADTQYF. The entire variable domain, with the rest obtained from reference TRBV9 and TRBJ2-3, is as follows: DSGVTQTPKHLITATGQRVTLRCSPRSGDLSVYWYQQSLDQGLQFLIQYYNGEERAKGNILERFSAQQFPDLHSELNLSSLELGDSALYFCASSGTRGGAADTQYFGPGTRLTVL.

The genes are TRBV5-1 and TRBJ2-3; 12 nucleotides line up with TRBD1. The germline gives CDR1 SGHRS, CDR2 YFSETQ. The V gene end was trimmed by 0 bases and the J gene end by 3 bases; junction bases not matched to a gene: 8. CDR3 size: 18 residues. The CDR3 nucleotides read TGCGCCAGCAGCTTGGTGGGACAGGGGGCCGGTGGAACAGATACGCAGTATTTT. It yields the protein CASSLVGQGAGGTDTQYF.

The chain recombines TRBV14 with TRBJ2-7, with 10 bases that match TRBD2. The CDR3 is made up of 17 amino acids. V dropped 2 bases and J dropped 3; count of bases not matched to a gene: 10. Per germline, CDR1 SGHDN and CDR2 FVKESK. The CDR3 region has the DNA TGTGCCAGCAGCCAACTCCGGACTAGCGGAATAATCTACGAGCAGTACTTC. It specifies CASSQLRTSGIIYEQYF.

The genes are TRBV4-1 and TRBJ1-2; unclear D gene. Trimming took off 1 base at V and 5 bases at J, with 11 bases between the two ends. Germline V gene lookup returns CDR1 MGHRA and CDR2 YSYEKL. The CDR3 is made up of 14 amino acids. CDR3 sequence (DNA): TGCGCCAGCAGCCAAGCCTCGTCTGTGTATGGCTACACCTTC. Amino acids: CASSQASSVYGYTF.

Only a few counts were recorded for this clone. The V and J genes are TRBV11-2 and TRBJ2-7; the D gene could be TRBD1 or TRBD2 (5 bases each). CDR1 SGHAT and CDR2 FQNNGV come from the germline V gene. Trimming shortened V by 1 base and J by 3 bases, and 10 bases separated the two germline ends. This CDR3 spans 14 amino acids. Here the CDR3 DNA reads TGTGCCAGCAGCTTAGGGGACGCTTTCTACGAGCAGTACTTC. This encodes CASSLGDAFYEQYF.

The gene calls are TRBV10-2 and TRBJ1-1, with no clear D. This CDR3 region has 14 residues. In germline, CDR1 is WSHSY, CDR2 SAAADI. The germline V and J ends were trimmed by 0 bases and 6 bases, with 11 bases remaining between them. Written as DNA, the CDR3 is TGCGCCAGCAGTGAGTCGAAGGAAAAGGCTGAAGCTTTCTTT. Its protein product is CASSESKEKAEAFF.

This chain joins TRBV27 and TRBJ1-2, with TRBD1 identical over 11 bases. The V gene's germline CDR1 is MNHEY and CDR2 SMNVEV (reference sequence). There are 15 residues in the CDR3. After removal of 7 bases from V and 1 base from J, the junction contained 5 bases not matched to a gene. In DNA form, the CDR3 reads TGTGCCAGCAACCCCGGGACAGGGGGTAACTATGGCTACACCTTC. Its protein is CASNPGTGGNYGYTF.

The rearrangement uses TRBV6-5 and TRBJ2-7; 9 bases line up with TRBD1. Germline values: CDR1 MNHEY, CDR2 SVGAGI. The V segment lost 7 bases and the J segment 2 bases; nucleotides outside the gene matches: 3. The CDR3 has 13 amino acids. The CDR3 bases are TGTGCCAGCACCGGGACAGGGACCTACGAGCAGTACTTC. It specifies CASTGTGTYEQYF.

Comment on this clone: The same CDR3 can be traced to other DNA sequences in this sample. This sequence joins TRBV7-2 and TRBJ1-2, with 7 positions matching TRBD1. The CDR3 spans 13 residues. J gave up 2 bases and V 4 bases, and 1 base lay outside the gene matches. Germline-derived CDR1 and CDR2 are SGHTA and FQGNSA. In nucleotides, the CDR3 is TGTGCCAGCAGCTCGGGACAGAACTATGGCTACACCTTC. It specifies CASSSGQNYGYTF.

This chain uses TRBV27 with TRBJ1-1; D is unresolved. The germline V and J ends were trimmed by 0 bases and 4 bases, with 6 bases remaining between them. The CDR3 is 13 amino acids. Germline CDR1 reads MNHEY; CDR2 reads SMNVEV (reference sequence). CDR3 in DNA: TGTGCCAGCAGTTTATCGGGGAGCACTGAAGCTTTCTTT. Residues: CASSLSGSTEAFF.

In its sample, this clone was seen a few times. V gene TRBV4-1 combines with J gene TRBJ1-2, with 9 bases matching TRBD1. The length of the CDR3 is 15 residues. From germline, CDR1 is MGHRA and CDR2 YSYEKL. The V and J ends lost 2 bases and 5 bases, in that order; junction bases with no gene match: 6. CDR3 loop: CASSQPTGTGYGYTF. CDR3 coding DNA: TGCGCCAGCAGCCAACCCACCGGGACAGGGTATGGCTACACCTTC.

Written as DNA, the CDR3 is TGCGCCAGCGGGCCCTTAGATCCGAACACCGGGGAGCTGTTTTTT. Encoded protein: CASGPLDPNTGELFF. V usage is TRBV5-1 and J usage is TRBJ2-2; D ambiguous. V lost 7 bases to trimming and J lost 0 bases, with 13 bases between them. CDR1 is SGHRS, CDR2 YFSETQ, per germline. This CDR3 contains 15 residues.

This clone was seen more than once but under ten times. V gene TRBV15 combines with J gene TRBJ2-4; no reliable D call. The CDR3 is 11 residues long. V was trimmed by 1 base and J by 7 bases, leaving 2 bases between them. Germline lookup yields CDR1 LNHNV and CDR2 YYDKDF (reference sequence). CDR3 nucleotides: TGTGCCACCAGCAGAGGGAACATTCAGTACTTC. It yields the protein CATSRGNIQYF.

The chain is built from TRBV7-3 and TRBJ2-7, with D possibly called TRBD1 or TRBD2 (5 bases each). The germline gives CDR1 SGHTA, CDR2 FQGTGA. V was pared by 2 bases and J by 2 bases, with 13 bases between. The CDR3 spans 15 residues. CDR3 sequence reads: CASSLSGHGTYEQYF. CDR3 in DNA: TGTGCCAGCAGCTTATCAGGGCACGGGACCTACGAGCAGTACTTC. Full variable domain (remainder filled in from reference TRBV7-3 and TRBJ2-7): GAGVSQTPSNKVTEKGKYVELRCDPISGHTALYWYRQSLGQGPEFLIYFQGTGAADDSGLPNDRFFAVRPEGSVSTLKIQRTERGDSAVYLCASSLSGHGTYEQYFGPGTRLTVT.

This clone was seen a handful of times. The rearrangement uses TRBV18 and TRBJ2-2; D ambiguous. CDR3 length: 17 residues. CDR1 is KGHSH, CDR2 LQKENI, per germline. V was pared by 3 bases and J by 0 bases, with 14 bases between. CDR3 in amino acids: CASSPAVRQSNTGELFF. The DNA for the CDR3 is TGTGCCAGCTCACCTGCCGTACGCCAGTCGAACACCGGGGAGCTGTTTTTT.

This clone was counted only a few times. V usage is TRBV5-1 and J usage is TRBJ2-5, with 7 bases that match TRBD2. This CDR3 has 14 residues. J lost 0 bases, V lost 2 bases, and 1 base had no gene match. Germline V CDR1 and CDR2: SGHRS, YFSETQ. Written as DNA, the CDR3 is TGCGCCAGCAGCTTTCTAGCGGACCAAGAGACCCAGTACTTC. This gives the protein CASSFLADQETQYF.